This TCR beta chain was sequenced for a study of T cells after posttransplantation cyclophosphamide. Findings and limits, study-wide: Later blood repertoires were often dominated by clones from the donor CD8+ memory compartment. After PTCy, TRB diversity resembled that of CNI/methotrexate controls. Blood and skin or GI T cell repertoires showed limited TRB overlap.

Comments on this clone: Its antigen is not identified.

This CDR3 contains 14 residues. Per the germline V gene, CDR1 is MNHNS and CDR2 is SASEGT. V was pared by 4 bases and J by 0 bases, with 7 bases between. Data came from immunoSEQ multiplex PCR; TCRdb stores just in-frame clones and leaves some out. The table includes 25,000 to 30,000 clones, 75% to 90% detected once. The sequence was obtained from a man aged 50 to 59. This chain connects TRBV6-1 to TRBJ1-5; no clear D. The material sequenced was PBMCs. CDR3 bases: TGTGCCAGCAGTGGCGCTTATAGCAATCAGCCCCAGCATTTT. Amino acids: CASSGAYSNQPQHF.